This T cell receptor beta chain emerged from a study of CD8 T cells in ankylosing spondylitis. TCRdb reprocessed the 5' RACE reads via MiXCR and lists one record per CDR3 protein. The sample records hundreds of thousands of distinct CDR3 sequences, more than 20% being singletons. Study conclusions and caveats: Earlier reports found some motif variants in synovial fluid and blood in reactive arthritis. A TCR beta motif made of fewer than ten highly homologous variants seemed typical of ankylosing spondylitis blood. CD8+ by phenotype, disease-linked clones were relatively rare in peripheral blood. Disease-linked clones reportedly concentrated significantly in matched ankylosing spondylitis synovial fluid.

This clonotype was observed a handful of times. Its specificity is not known. The sample taken for sequencing was blood, either unsorted or a sorted T cell fraction (not recorded which). The clonotype originates from a male donor with ankylosing spondylitis or in good health (not recorded which).

CDR3 amino acids: CASSPTYNSPLHF. The CDR3 region has the DNA TGTGCCAGCAGTCCGACCTATAATTCACCCCTCCACTTT. The rearrangement joins TRBV28 to TRBJ1-6, with unresolved D. The CDR3 sequence is 13 residues long. The V end was cut by 5 bases, the J end by 2 bases, with 4 bases between. Germline V gene data show CDR1 as MDHEN and CDR2 as SYDVKM.